This entry lists 4 T cell receptor beta chains sequenced from one sample in a study of T cell repertoires in cytomegalovirus infection. TCRdb re-called the reads with MiXCR, one entry per CDR3 protein. The sample records 150,000 to 200,000 distinct CDR3 sequences, about 20% being singletons. The sample comprised PBMCs. The receptors were sampled from a human donor in good health (CMV status not recorded). Some clones in this sample may be carry-over from other donors' samples.

A few counts support this clonotype. This sequence joins TRBV7-3 and TRBJ1-1; possibly TRBD1 for D (6 bases). V was shortened by 5 bases and J by 5 bases, with 21 bases between the two germline ends. This CDR3 contains 16 residues. In germline, CDR1 is SGHTA, CDR2 FQGTGA. The CDR3 DNA follows: TGTGCCAGCAGCCTTCAGGGCAGGGGAAAGAAAACTGAAGCTTTCTTT. Its protein product is CASSLQGRGKKTEAFF.

The chain uses TRBV4-1 and TRBJ2-1; the D call may be TRBD1 or TRBD2 (5 bases each). The CDR3 extends over 13 amino acids. V shed 4 bases and J shed 7 bases, with 11 bases lying between them. Germline CDR1 reads MGHRA; CDR2 reads YSYEKL. CDR3 protein: CASSRDQFNEQFF. CDR3 nucleotide sequence: TGCGCCAGCAGCCGGGACCAGTTTAATGAGCAGTTCTTC.

The chain employs TRBV12-5 and TRBJ2-3; D unclear. This CDR3 is 11 amino acids long. CDR1 LGHNT and CDR2 FRNRAP come from the germline V gene. The V gene lost 6 bases and the J gene lost 5 bases, with 6 bases spanning the gap. Written as DNA, the CDR3 is TGTGCTAGTGGGGAAGGAGATACGCAGTATTTT. Its protein product is CASGEGDTQYF.

The chain carries TRBV19 and TRBJ2-1, with 10 bases matching TRBD2. The germline V gene has CDR1 LNHDA and CDR2 SQIVND (reference sequence). The CDR3 runs 16 residues. J was trimmed by 5 bases and V by 5 bases; bases with no gene match: 9. DNA for the CDR3: TGTGCCAGTAGTTTCCGCTCTAGCGGGGGTCACAATGAGCAGTTCTTC. Its translation is CASSFRSSGGHNEQFF.